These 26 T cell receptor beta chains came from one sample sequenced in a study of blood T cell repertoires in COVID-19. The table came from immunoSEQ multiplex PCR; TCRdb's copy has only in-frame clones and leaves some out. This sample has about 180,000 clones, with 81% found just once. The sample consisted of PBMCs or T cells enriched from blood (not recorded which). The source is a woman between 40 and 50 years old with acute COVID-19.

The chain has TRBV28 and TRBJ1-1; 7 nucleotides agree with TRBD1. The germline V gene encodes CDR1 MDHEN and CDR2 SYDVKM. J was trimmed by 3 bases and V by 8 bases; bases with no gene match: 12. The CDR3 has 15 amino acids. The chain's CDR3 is CASGGTVSWDTEAFF. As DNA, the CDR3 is TGTGCCAGCGGAGGGACAGTTTCATGGGACACTGAAGCTTTCTTT.

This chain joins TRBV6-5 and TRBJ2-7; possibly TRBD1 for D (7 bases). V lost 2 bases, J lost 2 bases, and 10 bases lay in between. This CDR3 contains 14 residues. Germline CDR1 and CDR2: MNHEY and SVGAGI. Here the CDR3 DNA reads TGTGCCAGCAGTTACGTCAGGGGGGCCTACGAGCAGTACTTC. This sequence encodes CASSYVRGAYEQYF.

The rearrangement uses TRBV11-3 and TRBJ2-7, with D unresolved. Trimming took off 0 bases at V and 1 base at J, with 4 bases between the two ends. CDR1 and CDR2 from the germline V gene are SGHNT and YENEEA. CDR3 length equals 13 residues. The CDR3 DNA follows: TGTGCCAGCAGCTTAGACCTATCCTACGAGCAGTACGTC. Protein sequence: CASSLDLSYEQYV.

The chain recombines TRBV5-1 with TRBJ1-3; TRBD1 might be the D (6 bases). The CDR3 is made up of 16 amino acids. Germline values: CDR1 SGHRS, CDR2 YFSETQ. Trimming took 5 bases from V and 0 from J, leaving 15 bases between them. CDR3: CASSESGQSSGNTIYF. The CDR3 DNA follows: TGCGCCAGCAGTGAATCAGGACAGTCCTCTGGAAACACCATATATTTT.

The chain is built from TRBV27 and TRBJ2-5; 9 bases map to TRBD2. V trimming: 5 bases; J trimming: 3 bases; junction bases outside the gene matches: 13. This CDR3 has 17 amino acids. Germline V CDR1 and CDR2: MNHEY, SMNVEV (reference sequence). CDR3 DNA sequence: TGTGCCAGCAGTCCCCTCCCATTGGTAGCGGGAGAAGAGACCCAGTACTTC. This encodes CASSPLPLVAGEETQYF.

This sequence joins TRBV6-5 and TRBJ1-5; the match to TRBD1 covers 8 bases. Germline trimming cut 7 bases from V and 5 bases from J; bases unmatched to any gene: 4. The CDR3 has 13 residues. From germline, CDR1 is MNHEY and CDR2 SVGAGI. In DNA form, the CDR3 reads TGTGCCAGCACCGTGACAGGGGATCAGCCCCAGCATTTT. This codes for CASTVTGDQPQHF.

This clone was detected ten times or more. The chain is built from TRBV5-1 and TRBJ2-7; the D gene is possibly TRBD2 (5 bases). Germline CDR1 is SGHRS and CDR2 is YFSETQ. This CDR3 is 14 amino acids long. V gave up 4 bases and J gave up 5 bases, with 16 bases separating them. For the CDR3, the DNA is TGCGCCAGCAGCCTCCCCAACCCCGGGAACGAGCAGTACTTC. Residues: CASSLPNPGNEQYF.

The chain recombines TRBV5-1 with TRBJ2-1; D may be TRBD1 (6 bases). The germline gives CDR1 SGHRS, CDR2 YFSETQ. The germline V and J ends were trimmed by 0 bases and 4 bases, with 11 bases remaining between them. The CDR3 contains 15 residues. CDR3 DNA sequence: TGCGCCAGCAGCTTGGCGGGGACACAATACAATGAGCAGTTCTTC. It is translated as CASSLAGTQYNEQFF.

The CDR3 DNA follows: TGTGCCAGCAGGGCCCCGGGACAGCAGAACACTGAAGCTTTCTTT. This gives the protein CASRAPGQQNTEAFF. V usage is TRBV28 and J usage is TRBJ1-1; 7 bases agree with TRBD1. CDR1 MDHEN and CDR2 SYDVKM come from the germline V gene. The V segment lost 6 bases and the J segment 1 base; nucleotides outside the gene matches: 8. The CDR3 totals 15 residues. Combining the CDR3 with reference TRBV28 and TRBJ1-1 gives the whole variable domain DVKVTQSSRYLVKRTGEKVFLECVQDMDHENMFWYRQDPGLGLRLIYFSYDVKMKEKGDIPEGYSVSREKKERFSLILESASTNQTSMYLCASRAPGQQNTEAFFGQGTRLTVV.

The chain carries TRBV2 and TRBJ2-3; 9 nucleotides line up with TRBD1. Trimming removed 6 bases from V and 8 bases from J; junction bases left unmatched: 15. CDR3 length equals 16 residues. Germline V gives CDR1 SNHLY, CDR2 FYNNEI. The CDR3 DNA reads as TGTGCCAGCAGGAAGGACAGGGGACTCTTCGGCGGTACGCAGTATTTT. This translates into CASRKDRGLFGGTQYF.

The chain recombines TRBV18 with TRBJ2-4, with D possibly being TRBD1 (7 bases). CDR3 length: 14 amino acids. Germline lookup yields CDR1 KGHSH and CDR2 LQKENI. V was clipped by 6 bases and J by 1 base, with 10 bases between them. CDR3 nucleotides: TGTGCCAGCTCTCCAGGGGGGGCCAAAAACATTCAGTACTTC. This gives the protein CASSPGGAKNIQYF.

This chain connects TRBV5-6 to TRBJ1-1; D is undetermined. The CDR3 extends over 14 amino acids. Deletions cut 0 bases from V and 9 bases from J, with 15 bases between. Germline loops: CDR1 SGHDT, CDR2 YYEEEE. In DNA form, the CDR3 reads TGTGCCAGCAGCTTGGCAGCGAATATGAACCAAGCTTTCTTT. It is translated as CASSLAANMNQAFF.

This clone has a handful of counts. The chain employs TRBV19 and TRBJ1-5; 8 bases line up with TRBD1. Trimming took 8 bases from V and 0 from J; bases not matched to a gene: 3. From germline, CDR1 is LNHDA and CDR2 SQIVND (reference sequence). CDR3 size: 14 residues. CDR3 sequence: CASVGQGSNQPQHF. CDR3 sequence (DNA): TGTGCCAGTGTAGGACAGGGTAGCAATCAGCCCCAGCATTTT.

This chain's CDR3 is CAWSGQGFEKLFF. The CDR3 nucleotides read TGTGCCTGGAGTGGACAGGGTTTTGAAAAACTGTTTTTT. The V and J genes are TRBV30 and TRBJ1-4; TRBD1 matches 7 bases. After removal of 1 base from V and 7 bases from J, the junction contained 3 bases not matched to a gene. Germline-derived CDR1 and CDR2 are GTSNPN and SVGIG (reference sequence). The CDR3 totals 13 residues.

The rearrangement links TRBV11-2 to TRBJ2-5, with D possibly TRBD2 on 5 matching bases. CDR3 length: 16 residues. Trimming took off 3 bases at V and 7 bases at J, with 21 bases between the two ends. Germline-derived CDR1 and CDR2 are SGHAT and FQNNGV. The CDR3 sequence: CASSFPEGAHFGTQYF. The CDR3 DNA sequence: TGTGCCAGCAGCTTCCCCGAGGGAGCACACTTTGGGACCCAGTACTTC.

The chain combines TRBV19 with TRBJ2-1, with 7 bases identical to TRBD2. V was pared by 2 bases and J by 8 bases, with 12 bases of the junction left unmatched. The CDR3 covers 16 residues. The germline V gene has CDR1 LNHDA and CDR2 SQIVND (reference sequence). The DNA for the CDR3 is TGTGCCAGTAGTATACTCCCGGGAGGAGGTAGCGATGAGCAGTTCTTC. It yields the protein CASSILPGGGSDEQFF.

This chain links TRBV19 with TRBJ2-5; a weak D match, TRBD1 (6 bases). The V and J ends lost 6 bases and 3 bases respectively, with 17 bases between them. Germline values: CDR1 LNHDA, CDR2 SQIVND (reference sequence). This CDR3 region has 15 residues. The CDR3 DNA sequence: TGTGCCAGTAGGGGGGCAGCGATAAGCGAAGAGACCCAGTACTTC. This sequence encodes CASRGAAISEETQYF.

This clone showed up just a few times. CDR3 nucleotide sequence: TGTGCCAGCAGCGTAGGGAGCGGGAGTTACAATGAGCAGTTCTTC. Amino acids: CASSVGSGSYNEQFF. The chain carries TRBV9 and TRBJ2-1, with 8 bases lining up with TRBD2. From germline, CDR1 is SGDLS and CDR2 YYNGEE. The CDR3 is 15 amino acids. The J segment lost 4 bases and the V segment lost 0 bases, leaving 3 bases of the junction unmatched.

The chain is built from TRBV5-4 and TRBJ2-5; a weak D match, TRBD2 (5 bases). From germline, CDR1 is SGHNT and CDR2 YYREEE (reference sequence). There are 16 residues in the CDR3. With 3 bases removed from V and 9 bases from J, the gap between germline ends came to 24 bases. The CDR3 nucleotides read TGTGCCAGCAGCTCGTCTAGCCTCAGCGTTATTCGGGCCCAGTACTTC. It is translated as CASSSSSLSVIRAQYF.

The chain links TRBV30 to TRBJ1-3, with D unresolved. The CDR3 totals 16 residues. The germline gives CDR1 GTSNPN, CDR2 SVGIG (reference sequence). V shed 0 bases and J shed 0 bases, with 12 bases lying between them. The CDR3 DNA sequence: TGTGCCTGGAGTGTGCGTCGGGGTGGCTCTGGAAACACCATATATTTT. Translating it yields CAWSVRRGGSGNTIYF.

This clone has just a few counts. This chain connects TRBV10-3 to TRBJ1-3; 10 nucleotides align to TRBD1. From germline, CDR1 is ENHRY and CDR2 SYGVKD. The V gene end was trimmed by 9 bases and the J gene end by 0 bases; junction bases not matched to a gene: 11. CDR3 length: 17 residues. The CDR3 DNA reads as TGTGCCATGAGGGGACAGGGGCGCACCTCCTCTGGAAACACCATATATTTT. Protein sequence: CAMRGQGRTSSGNTIYF.

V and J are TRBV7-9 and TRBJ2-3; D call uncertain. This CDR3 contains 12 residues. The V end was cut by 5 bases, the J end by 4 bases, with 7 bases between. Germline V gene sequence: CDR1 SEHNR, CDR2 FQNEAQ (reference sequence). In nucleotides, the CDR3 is TGTGCCAGCAGCCCCGTCCCAGATACGCAGTATTTT. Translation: CASSPVPDTQYF.

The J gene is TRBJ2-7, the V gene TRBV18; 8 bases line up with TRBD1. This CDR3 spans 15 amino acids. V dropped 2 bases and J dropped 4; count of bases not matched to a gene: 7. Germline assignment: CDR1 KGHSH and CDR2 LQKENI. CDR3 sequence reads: CASSPAAGGTYEQYF. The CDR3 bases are TGTGCCAGCTCACCAGCGGCAGGGGGCACTTACGAGCAGTACTTC.

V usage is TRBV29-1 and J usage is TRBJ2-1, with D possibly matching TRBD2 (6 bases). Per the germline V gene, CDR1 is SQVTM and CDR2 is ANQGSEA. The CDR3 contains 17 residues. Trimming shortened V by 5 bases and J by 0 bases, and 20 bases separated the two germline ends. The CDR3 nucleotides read TGCAGCGTTCAACAACAACTAGCATTGAGCTCCTACAATGAGCAGTTCTTC. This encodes CSVQQQLALSSYNEQFF.

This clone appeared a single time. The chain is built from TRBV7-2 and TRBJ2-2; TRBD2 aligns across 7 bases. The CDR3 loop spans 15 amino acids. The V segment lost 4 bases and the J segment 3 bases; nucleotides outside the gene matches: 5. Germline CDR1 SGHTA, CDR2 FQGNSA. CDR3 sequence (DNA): TGTGCCAGCAGCTCAGGACTAGGCTACACCGGGGAGCTGTTTTTT. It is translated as CASSSGLGYTGELFF.

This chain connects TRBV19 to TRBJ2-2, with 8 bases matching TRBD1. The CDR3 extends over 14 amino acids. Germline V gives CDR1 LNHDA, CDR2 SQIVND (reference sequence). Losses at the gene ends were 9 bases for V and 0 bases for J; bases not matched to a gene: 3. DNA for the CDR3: TGTGCCAGCAGACAGGGGACGAACACCGGGGAGCTGTTTTTT. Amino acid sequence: CASRQGTNTGELFF.